This entry is about one T cell receptor beta chain. This sample is drawn from a study of blood T cell repertoires in COVID-19. Germline V CDR1 and CDR2: SGHDT, YYEEEE. V lost 4 bases and J lost 6; bases outside the gene matches: 5. This CDR3 comprises 16 residues. TCRdb keeps only in-frame clones here, not all; method: immunoSEQ multiplex PCR. There are 150,000 to 200,000 clones in the sample; about 81% occur only once, and about a tenth lies in the top ten. The V call is TRBV5-6, the J call TRBJ2-2, with TRBD2 matching over 14 bases. Sequencing was carried out using peripheral blood. The source is a human donor in a cohort sampled during active COVID-19. The CDR3 protein is CASSRGLAGVAGELFF. CDR3 nucleotide sequence: TGTGCCAGCAGCAGGGGACTAGCGGGGGTCGCCGGGGAGCTGTTTTTT.